This T cell receptor (beta chain) was sequenced for a study of blood T cell repertoires in COVID-19. Turning to the study itself: Samples representing acute and convalescent COVID-19 were sourced from the United States, Italy and Spain. Sources were T cells, B-cell-depleted T cells, or PBMCs; the material itself was cDNA or gDNA.

The CDR3 consists of 14 residues. Germline CDR1 is LGHNA and CDR2 is YNFKEQ. The V and J ends lost 0 bases and 1 base respectively, with 6 bases between them. Authors' methods: Reference gene primer amplification yielded estimated nucleated cell counts. The assay was immunoSEQ multiplex PCR, and TCRdb's table has in-frame clones only and misses some. The V and J calls and clone size were taken over from that table, and D and trimming were inferred from the DNA. The repertoire has over 250,000 clones, 75% to 95% of them found once; the top ten carry 2.6%. In Seattle, patients joined the study during active infection and were tracked longitudinally.

The receptor's source is a person under 30 with COVID-19, enrolled during active disease. Sequenced: peripheral blood. V is TRBV4-2 and J is TRBJ1-2; D not resolved. The CDR3 spells CASSQEDSNYGYTF. The CDR3 nucleotides are TGTGCCAGCAGCCAAGAAGATAGTAACTATGGCTACACCTTC.